This entry is about one T cell receptor (beta chain). The data originate from a study of blood T cell repertoires in COVID-19. Whole-study context: Spain, Italy and the United States supplied samples that represented acute and convalescent COVID-19. T cells, B-cell-depleted T cells, or PBMCs supplied cDNA or gDNA.

As processed by the authors: Estimation of nucleated cell counts was performed using reference gene primer amplification. This table comes from immunoSEQ multiplex PCR, and its TCRdb copy is limited to in-frame clones, with some not included. V and J calls and clone size are those listed in that table; D and trimming were worked out from the DNA. The sample carries about 80,000 clones, approximately 88% recorded once. The CDR3 consists of 13 residues. Trimming cost V 4 bases and J 2 bases; bases outside gene matches: 2. Germline lookup yields CDR1 SQVTM and CDR2 ANQGSEA. The chain carries TRBV29-1 and TRBJ1-5; 7 bases map to TRBD1. The origin of this receptor is a woman older than 75 with acute or convalescent COVID-19. The sequenced sample consisted of peripheral blood. The CDR3 here is CSVGQGGNQPQHF. The CDR3 region has the DNA TGCAGCGTTGGGCAGGGGGGCAATCAGCCCCAGCATTTT.